This T cell receptor beta chain originates from a study of blood T cell repertoires in COVID-19. Overall study: T cells, B-cell-depleted T cells, or PBMCs supplied cDNA or gDNA.

In the original processing: Using reference gene primer amplification, nucleated cell counts were estimated. Profiled with immunoSEQ multiplex PCR; TCRdb holds only in-frame clones, not every one. V and J calls plus clone size are reproduced from that table; the DNA served to infer D and trimming. The table has roughly 150,000 clones, 86% seen once. CDR1 is SGHAT and CDR2 is FQNNGV in the germline V gene. The ends lost 1 base at V and 4 bases at J; junction bases unmatched: 7. CDR3 size: 16 residues. V gene TRBV11-2 combines with J gene TRBJ2-1, with 7 positions matching TRBD2. This TCR was recovered from a man aged 50 to 60 who had recovered from COVID-19. Sequencing was carried out using PBMCs or T cells enriched from blood (not recorded which). CDR3 nucleotide sequence: TGTGCCAGCAGCTTAGGGGGTACGGGAGGATACAATGAGCAGTTCTTC. Its protein is CASSLGGTGGYNEQFF.